These 32 T cell receptor beta chains were all obtained from the same sample, sequenced in a study of OX40 agonist ivuxolimab in advanced cancers. Using immunoSEQ multiplex PCR, the repertoire was profiled, and TCRdb retains in-frame clones only, with some absent. The sample has 99,000 or so clones, around 92% seen once; the top ten hold 0.2% to 0.3%. Sample: CD4+ or CD8+ T cells sorted from blood, taken in a trial of the OX40 agonist ivuxolimab. Receptors originate from an adult with an advanced solid tumor such as melanoma, head and neck, liver or kidney cancer.

The chain couples TRBV25-1 to TRBJ1-2; 12 bases fit TRBD1. With V trimmed by 1 base and J by 7 bases, 4 bases remained unmatched. The CDR3 consists of 15 residues. Germline V gives CDR1 MGHDK, CDR2 SYGVNS. The CDR3 sequence is CASSESGQGARGYTF. CDR3 sequence (DNA): TGTGCCAGCAGTGAATCGGGACAGGGGGCGCGTGGCTACACCTTC.

This clone was found once. The CDR3 loop is CASSPRQGTEAFF. DNA of the CDR3: TGTGCCAGCAGTCCCCGACAGGGCACTGAAGCTTTCTTT. This chain joins TRBV27 and TRBJ1-1, with 7 bases fitting TRBD1. Germline CDR1 MNHEY, CDR2 SMNVEV (reference sequence). This CDR3 region has 13 residues. The V gene end was trimmed by 5 bases and the J gene end by 4 bases; junction bases not matched to a gene: 4.

This clone was seen once. This chain connects TRBV9 to TRBJ2-3; TRBD1 matches 9 bases. From germline, CDR1 is SGDLS and CDR2 YYNGEE. Trimming at V came to 1 base and at J to 4 bases, leaving 4 bases not matched to a gene. CDR3 length: 15 amino acids. For the CDR3, the DNA is TGTGCCAGCAGCGTAACACAGGGGGCGCCAGATACGCAGTATTTT. It encodes CASSVTQGAPDTQYF.

This clone was recorded a few times. The chain has TRBV5-6 and TRBJ1-3, with D tentatively TRBD1 (6 bases). Germline-derived CDR1 and CDR2 are SGHDT and YYEEEE. The CDR3 sequence is 15 residues long. V was shortened by 3 bases and J by 0 bases, with 10 bases between the two germline ends. The DNA for the CDR3 is TGTGCCAGCAGCTCGGGGGACACCTCTGGAAACACCATATATTTT. Translated: CASSSGDTSGNTIYF.

The CDR3 sequence: CASSLDGKQREKLFF. In DNA, the CDR3 is TGTGCCAGTAGTCTGGACGGCAAGCAACGGGAAAAACTGTTTTTT. This chain uses TRBV19 with TRBJ1-4; D call uncertain. Germline CDR1 reads LNHDA; CDR2 reads SQIVND (reference sequence). This CDR3 comprises 15 residues. The ends were cut back, 5 bases at V and 8 bases at J, with 18 bases in the middle.

The chain couples TRBV2 to TRBJ1-1; possible D gene TRBD1, 5 bases. V shed 6 bases and J shed 4 bases, with 15 bases lying between them. Germline loops: CDR1 SNHLY, CDR2 FYNNEI. The CDR3 consists of 14 residues. The CDR3 loop is CASSLGTGGTEAFF. The CDR3 DNA is TGTGCCAGCAGCCTGGGGACCGGGGGCACTGAAGCTTTCTTT.

This chain joins TRBV11-2 and TRBJ1-5; TRBD1 is a possible D gene (5 bases). The CDR3 has 14 amino acids. Per germline, CDR1 SGHAT and CDR2 FQNNGV. V was cut by 3 bases and J by 6 bases, with 12 bases left in between. The DNA of the CDR3 is TGTGCCAGCAGCTTTGCAGGGACTGGTCAGCCCCAGCATTTT. It yields the protein CASSFAGTGQPQHF.

The chain employs TRBV10-3 and TRBJ2-1, with TRBD1 identical over 7 bases. This CDR3 region has 13 residues. V lost 5 bases, J lost 10 bases, and 8 bases stayed unmatched. The germline CDR1 and CDR2 sequences are ENHRY and SYGVKD. The CDR3 loop reads CAISTGAAGEQFF. CDR3 DNA sequence: TGTGCCATCAGTACAGGGGCCGCCGGCGAGCAGTTCTTC.

The chain couples TRBV28 to TRBJ1-5; D possibly corresponds to TRBD1 (6 bases). Germline values: CDR1 MDHEN, CDR2 SYDVKM. V was trimmed by 9 bases and J by 0 bases, leaving 12 bases between them. This CDR3 is built from 14 residues. The CDR3 loop reads CASKSGASNQPQHF. CDR3 DNA sequence: TGTGCCAGTAAATCAGGGGCTAGCAATCAGCCCCAGCATTTT.

This chain links TRBV6-6 with TRBJ2-3; a possible D gene is TRBD2 (6 bases). Germline V gene data show CDR1 as MNHNY and CDR2 as SVGAGI (reference sequence). This CDR3 contains 16 residues. V was clipped by 7 bases and J by 4 bases, with 21 bases between them. The CDR3 loop reads CASTMGPRGGADTQYF. Written as DNA, the CDR3 is TGTGCCAGCACCATGGGACCCCGAGGAGGGGCAGATACGCAGTATTTT.

This sequence joins TRBV7-2 and TRBJ1-6; no firm D call. This CDR3 spans 15 amino acids. Trimming removed 1 base from V and 9 bases from J, with 13 bases in between. CDR1 and CDR2 (germline): SGHTA, FQGNSA. CDR3 sequence reads: CASSLVGQSGSPLHF. CDR3 nucleotides: TGTGCCAGCAGCTTAGTCGGGCAGAGCGGTTCACCCCTCCACTTT.

The chain has TRBV19 and TRBJ1-2, with D uncertain. This CDR3 comprises 10 residues. CDR1 and CDR2 (germline): LNHDA, SQIVND (reference sequence). The V end was cut by 5 bases, the J end by 8 bases, with 6 bases between. This CDR3 reads CASSAGGYTF. In DNA form, the CDR3 reads TGTGCCAGTAGTGCGGGCGGCTACACCTTC.

The chain links TRBV12-5 to TRBJ1-2; D gene uncertain. In germline, CDR1 is LGHNT, CDR2 FRNRAP. The CDR3 is 18 residues long. Trimming cost V 2 bases and J 2 bases, with 21 bases left between them. This CDR3 reads CASGLTSPSSRHNYGYTF. The CDR3 DNA follows: TGTGCTAGTGGTTTGACCTCTCCTTCGAGCAGACACAACTATGGCTACACCTTC.

The chain uses TRBV28 and TRBJ1-6; tentative D call: TRBD1 (5 bases). The CDR3 is 14 residues long. Germline V gene data show CDR1 as MDHEN and CDR2 as SYDVKM. With 5 bases removed from V and 10 bases from J, the gap between germline ends came to 15 bases. The CDR3 nucleotides read TGTGCCAGCAGTCGCCAGGGTGTTGGGTCACCCCTCCACTTT. Translation gives CASSRQGVGSPLHF.

Worth noting for this clone: Other DNA sequences in the sample encode the same CDR3. V usage is TRBV9 and J usage is TRBJ2-1, with 7 positions matching TRBD2. This CDR3 spans 15 amino acids. Germline CDR1 reads SGDLS; CDR2 reads YYNGEE. The V and J ends lost 2 bases and 3 bases, in that order; junction bases with no gene match: 5. The CDR3 DNA reads TGTGCCAGCAGCGTCGCGGGAGATAGCTACAATGAGCAGTTCTTC. It codes for CASSVAGDSYNEQFF.

This clone was seen more than once but under ten times. The chain combines TRBV6-5 with TRBJ1-1, with D perhaps matching TRBD1 (5 bases). Between the trimmed V and J ends, which lost 0 bases and 1 base, there was a span of 12 bases. The CDR3 is made up of 16 amino acids. The germline V gene has CDR1 MNHEY and CDR2 SVGAGI. This CDR3 is CASSYSPSQGNTEAFF. In nucleotides, the CDR3 is TGTGCCAGCAGTTACTCTCCCTCCCAGGGGAACACTGAAGCTTTCTTT.

The chain uses TRBV2 and TRBJ2-2; 8 bases match TRBD1. The CDR3 consists of 14 residues. Per germline, CDR1 SNHLY and CDR2 FYNNEI. V lost 3 bases to trimming and J lost 7 bases; unmatched junction nucleotides: 4. The CDR3 sequence: CASSDRGLGGELFF. Written as DNA, the CDR3 is TGTGCCAGCAGTGACAGGGGGCTTGGCGGGGAGCTGTTTTTT.

The chain joins TRBV5-1 to TRBJ1-3; D is possibly TRBD1 (5 bases). CDR3 length: 15 amino acids. V lost 3 bases to trimming and J lost 0 bases, with 10 bases between them. CDR1 is SGHRS and CDR2 is YFSETQ in the germline V gene. CDR3 residues: CASSSQGYSGNTIYF. The DNA for the CDR3 is TGCGCCAGCAGCTCTCAGGGTTACTCTGGAAACACCATATATTTT.

The chain carries TRBV30 and TRBJ2-1, with D unclear. CDR3 length: 11 amino acids. Trimming took off 0 bases at V and 9 bases at J, with 6 bases between the two ends. Germline-derived CDR1 and CDR2 are GTSNPN and SVGIG (reference sequence). Written as DNA, the CDR3 is TGTGCCTGGAGTGTAAACGTTGAGCAGTTCTTC. Translation: CAWSVNVEQFF.

The gene calls are TRBV5-1 and TRBJ2-3, with 8 positions matching TRBD2. The CDR3 is made up of 15 amino acids. V shed 3 bases and J 2 bases; nucleotides not matched to a gene: 5. Germline V lookup: CDR1 SGHRS, CDR2 YFSETQ. Written as DNA, the CDR3 is TGCGCCAGCAGCTCAGCGGGAGCCCACACAGATACGCAGTATTTT. Amino acid sequence: CASSSAGAHTDTQYF.

J is TRBJ1-5 and V is TRBV28; no clear D gene. The germline V and J ends were trimmed by 10 bases and 6 bases, with 10 bases remaining between them. The CDR3 is 11 amino acids. CDR1 and CDR2 (germline): MDHEN, SYDVKM. The CDR3 loop is CAIGDAQPQHF. The CDR3 bases are TGTGCCATCGGGGATGCTCAGCCCCAGCATTTT.

V and J are TRBV18 and TRBJ2-7; 9 positions match TRBD1. Germline assignment: CDR1 KGHSH and CDR2 LQKENI. This CDR3 region has 14 residues. Losses at the gene ends were 5 bases for V and 1 base for J; bases not matched to a gene: 3. The CDR3 DNA reads as TGTGCCAGCTCAACCGGGACAGGGTCCTACGAGCAGTACTTC. Protein sequence: CASSTGTGSYEQYF.

CDR3 bases: TGTGCCAGCATGGAGGGCCTGGAGTATCATGAGCAGTTCTTC. Translated: CASMEGLEYHEQFF. The chain has TRBV5-8 and TRBJ2-1; tentatively, D is TRBD2 (6 bases). CDR1 and CDR2 (germline): SGHTS, YDEGEE. This CDR3 contains 14 residues. The ends were cut back, 6 bases at V and 8 bases at J, with 18 bases in the middle. The variable domain in full, completed from reference TRBV5-8 and TRBJ2-1, reads EAGVTQSPTHLIKTRGQQATLRCSPISGHTSVYWYQQALGLGLQFLLWYDEGEERNRGNFPPRFSGRQFPNYSSELNVNALELEDSALYLCASMEGLEYHEQFFGPGTRLTVL.

V usage is TRBV5-3 and J usage is TRBJ1-2, with a possible D match to TRBD1 (6 bases). TRBV5-3 is designated an ORF whose function remains uncertain. The CDR3 consists of 13 residues. Trimming shortened V by 1 base and J by 3 bases, and 7 bases separated the two germline ends. As DNA, the CDR3 is TGTGCCAGAAGCTTGAAGGGGGACTATGGCTACACCTTC. As protein: CARSLKGDYGYTF.

This chain links TRBV19 with TRBJ2-1, with TRBD2 identical over 10 bases. Germline V gene lookup returns CDR1 LNHDA and CDR2 SQIVND (reference sequence). The CDR3 is made up of 15 amino acids. Trimming took 3 bases from V and 7 from J; bases not matched to a gene: 6. CDR3 coding DNA: TGTGCCAGTAGTATCGAACTAGCGGGGTGGAATGAGCAGTTCTTC. It specifies CASSIELAGWNEQFF.

The chain carries TRBV6-5 and TRBJ1-1, with unresolved D. V was clipped by 3 bases and J by 10 bases, with 24 bases between them. CDR3 length equals 16 residues. CDR1 is MNHEY and CDR2 is SVGAGI in the germline V gene. The CDR3: CASSYLTWMRAKGAFF. The CDR3 DNA follows: TGTGCCAGCAGTTATCTCACGTGGATGAGGGCAAAGGGAGCTTTCTTT.

The rearrangement uses TRBV6-4 and TRBJ2-6, with 7 positions matching TRBD1. V lost 2 bases to trimming and J lost 0 bases; unmatched junction nucleotides: 4. The CDR3 is 17 amino acids. The germline V gene has CDR1 MRHNA and CDR2 SNTAGT. CDR3 protein: CASSDGGQSSGANVLTF. DNA for the CDR3: TGTGCCAGCAGTGACGGGGGACAGAGCTCTGGGGCCAACGTCCTGACTTTC.

V usage is TRBV6-5 and J usage is TRBJ1-6; D gene unclear. The V gene's germline CDR1 is MNHEY and CDR2 SVGAGI. Trimming left V 2 bases short and J 9 bases short, with 5 bases between. The CDR3 sequence is 12 residues long. CDR3 residues: CASSYGGSPLHF. The CDR3 bases are TGTGCCAGCAGTTACGGTGGTTCACCCCTCCACTTT.

The V call is TRBV7-2, the J call TRBJ2-1; D assignment may be TRBD1 or TRBD2 (5 bases each). This CDR3 is built from 15 residues. V lost 5 bases and J lost 3, with 14 bases in between. CDR1 SGHTA and CDR2 FQGNSA come from the germline V gene. The CDR3 DNA reads as TGTGCCAGCAGCCGATCCGGGACGAGCTACAATGAGCAGTTCTTC. The encoded protein is CASSRSGTSYNEQFF.

The J gene is TRBJ2-5, the V gene TRBV6-1; no clear D gene. The V gene's germline CDR1 is MNHNS and CDR2 SASEGT. The V gene lost 1 base and the J gene lost 5 bases, with 20 bases spanning the gap. The CDR3 is 17 residues long. CDR3 residues: CASSEGAGIIVDETQYF. The CDR3 DNA reads as TGTGCCAGCAGTGAAGGAGCTGGGATCATCGTCGACGAGACCCAGTACTTC.

The chain has TRBV2 and TRBJ1-4; D is possibly TRBD1 (5 bases). The CDR3 length is 14 residues. The ends were cut back, 6 bases at V and 3 bases at J, with 11 bases in the middle. Per the germline V gene, CDR1 is SNHLY and CDR2 is FYNNEI. The CDR3 bases are TGTGCCAGCAGCCGGGACGGGGCTAATGAAAAACTGTTTTTT. Translating gives CASSRDGANEKLFF.

The chain couples TRBV6-5 to TRBJ1-2; D remains unclear. Germline CDR1 and CDR2: MNHEY and SVGAGI. The V and J ends lost 3 bases and 2 bases respectively, with 13 bases between them. The CDR3 consists of 15 residues. CDR3 DNA sequence: TGTGCCAGCAGTTATTTTGAAGGATCGAACTATGGCTACACCTTC. Translated: CASSYFEGSNYGYTF.